The source of this T cell receptor (beta chain) is a study of T cell changes during pregnancy in multiple sclerosis. Germline lookup yields CDR1 ENHRY and CDR2 SYGVKD. CDR3 length equals 14 residues. The V and J ends lost 5 bases and 3 bases, in that order; junction bases with no gene match: 3. Generated by immunoSEQ multiplex PCR, the TCRdb table keeps only in-frame clones and is missing some. Of 70,000 or so clones listed, nearly 95% are singletons. This sequence was found in a female donor with multiple sclerosis, enrolled in a pregnancy study. The chain recombines TRBV10-3 with TRBJ2-3; 9 nucleotides agree with TRBD2. Material: CD4+ T cells from peripheral blood mononuclear cells, obtained after pregnancy. Here the CDR3 DNA reads TGTGCCATCAGTTTAGCGGGAGTGACAGATACGCAGTATTTT. Residues: CAISLAGVTDTQYF.